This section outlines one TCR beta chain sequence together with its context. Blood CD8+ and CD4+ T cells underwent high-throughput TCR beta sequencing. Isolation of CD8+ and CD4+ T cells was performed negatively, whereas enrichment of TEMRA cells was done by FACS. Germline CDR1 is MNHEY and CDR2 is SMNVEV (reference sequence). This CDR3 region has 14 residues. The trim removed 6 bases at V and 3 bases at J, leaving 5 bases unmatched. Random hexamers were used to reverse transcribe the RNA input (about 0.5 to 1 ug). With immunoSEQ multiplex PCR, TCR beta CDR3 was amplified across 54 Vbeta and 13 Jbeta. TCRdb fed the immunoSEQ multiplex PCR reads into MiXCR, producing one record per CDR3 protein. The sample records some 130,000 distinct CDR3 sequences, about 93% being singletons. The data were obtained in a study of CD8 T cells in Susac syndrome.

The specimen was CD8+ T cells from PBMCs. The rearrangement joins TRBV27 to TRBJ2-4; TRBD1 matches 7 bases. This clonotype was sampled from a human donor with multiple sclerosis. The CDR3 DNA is TGTGCCAGCAGCCTCGGGGACAGCAAAAACATTCAGTACTTC. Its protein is CASSLGDSKNIQYF.